The 8 T cell receptor beta chains given below trace back to one sample, sequenced in a study of T cells in Graves' hyperthyroidism and ophthalmopathy. Researchers took RNA transcripts and amplified the TCR beta CDR3 regions from them. Using the HTBI primer set, a first-round RT-PCR was run on the TCR CDR3. TCRdb fed the multiplex PCR reads into MiXCR, producing one record per CDR3 protein. This table has hundreds of thousands of distinct CDR3 sequences, around 15% appearing once. The specimen was blood. The receptors originated from a woman aged 50 to 60 with Graves' ophthalmopathy.

CDR3 sequence reads: CASSQKGIRAGGTDTQYF. Here the CDR3 DNA reads TGTGCCAGCAGCCAAAAGGGGATCCGAGCGGGAGGAACAGATACGCAGTATTTT. The V and J genes are TRBV14 and TRBJ2-3, with TRBD2 matching over 9 bases. V trimming: 2 bases; J trimming: 3 bases; junction bases outside the gene matches: 12. The CDR3 contains 18 residues. Germline V gene sequence: CDR1 SGHDN, CDR2 FVKESK.

This clonotype was found many times. The genes are TRBV29-1 and TRBJ1-5; 8 nucleotides align to TRBD1. Germline V lookup: CDR1 SQVTM, CDR2 ANQGSEA. The length of the CDR3 is 13 residues. J lost 5 bases, V lost 4 bases, and 4 bases had no gene match. CDR3 sequence (DNA): TGCAGCGTTGGGACAGGGAGGGATCAGCCCCAGCATTTT. It codes for CSVGTGRDQPQHF.

This clonotype was observed many times. The V and J genes are TRBV12-3 or TRBV12-4 and TRBJ2-1; 7 nucleotides agree with TRBD1. V was clipped by 1 base and J by 4 bases; unmatched bases: 4. The CDR3 is made up of 15 amino acids. The CDR3 region has the DNA TGTGCCAGCAGTTTAGACAGGGGTGCTTACAATGAGCAGTTCTTC. It specifies CASSLDRGAYNEQFF.

This clonotype was seen only a few times. V usage is TRBV29-1 and J usage is TRBJ2-7; 11 nucleotides line up with TRBD2. Germline V CDR1 and CDR2: SQVTM, ANQGSEA. Losses at the gene ends were 1 base for V and 7 bases for J; bases not matched to a gene: 21. The CDR3 has 19 residues. This CDR3 reads CSVEADNRGNSGRAREQYF. Here the CDR3 DNA reads TGCAGCGTTGAAGCCGATAACAGGGGTAATAGCGGGAGGGCGAGGGAGCAGTACTTC.

The V gene is TRBV27, the J gene TRBJ2-1; D is ambiguous. V was cut by 2 bases and J by 4 bases, with 12 bases left in between. The CDR3 length is 15 residues. The V gene's germline CDR1 is MNHEY and CDR2 SMNVEV (reference sequence). CDR3 nucleotides: TGTGCCAGCAGTTTAAAAGCCCGAGAATACAATGAGCAGTTCTTC. It codes for CASSLKAREYNEQFF.

This clonotype was seen at least ten times. The rearrangement joins TRBV6-2 or TRBV6-3 to TRBJ1-5; D not certain. Trimming took off 7 bases at V and 4 bases at J, with 14 bases between the two ends. The CDR3 extends over 14 amino acids. CDR1 is MNHEY and CDR2 is SVGEGT in the germline V gene. The DNA for the CDR3 is TGTGCCAGCAACCAAGGGAACCAAAATCAGCCCCAGCATTTT. Translating it yields CASNQGNQNQPQHF.

This clonotype was counted between two and nine times. V usage is TRBV14 and J usage is TRBJ2-3; possible D gene TRBD2, 6 bases. The CDR3 covers 17 residues. CDR1 SGHDN and CDR2 FVKESK come from the germline V gene. The V end lost 0 bases, the J end lost 2 bases, and 15 bases lay between the germline ends. CDR3 nucleotide sequence: TGTGCCAGCAGCCAAGATCCCGCAGGGACTTCCACAGATACGCAGTATTTT. It is translated as CASSQDPAGTSTDTQYF.

This clonotype was recorded at least ten times. This rearrangement joins TRBV7-9 to TRBJ1-6; D remains unclear. Germline CDR1 SEHNR, CDR2 FQNEAQ (reference sequence). V lost 0 bases and J lost 9, with 6 bases in between. CDR3 length: 13 amino acids. The CDR3: CASSLALSSPLHF. Here the CDR3 DNA reads TGTGCCAGCAGCTTAGCCCTTAGTTCACCCCTCCACTTT.